This T cell receptor beta chain derives from a study of Ad26.COV2.S vaccination and SARS-CoV-2 variants. The table came from immunoSEQ multiplex PCR; TCRdb's copy has only in-frame clones and leaves some out. Here the sample spans about 350,000 clones, more than 85% being singletons. The count of this clone is one. The germline CDR1 and CDR2 sequences are MNHEY and SVGAGI. V trimming: 6 bases; J trimming: 8 bases; junction bases outside the gene matches: 6. The CDR3 is 14 residues long. As to treatment: about 20 received Ad26.COV2.S at low or high dose, single or two shots; 5 received placebo; per-sample allocation not given. Each sample was drawn 63 days after the first injection (of vaccine or placebo).

The sample consisted of peripheral blood, taken in a trial of Ad26.COV2.S vaccine versus placebo. The chain couples TRBV6-5 to TRBJ1-4; 10 bases map to TRBD1. The origin of this receptor is a person between 18 and 65 years old who received the Ad26.COV2.S COVID-19 vaccine or a placebo. The DNA for the CDR3 is TGTGCCAGCAGGGAGGACAGGGGGAGCGAAAAACTGTTTTTT. Its protein is CASREDRGSEKLFF.